This record looks at one T cell receptor (beta chain) sequence and its context. This clonotype was seen many times. The clone's antigen remains unknown. It has no much larger one-base neighbor in the sample; base qualities were not kept. The source of the sample is a study of spatial heterogeneity in lung cancer (dated by TCRdb to between 2017 and 2020). Turning to the overall study: More beta-chain than alpha-chain transcripts were consistently detected, likely reflecting higher beta-chain transcript abundance. The study linked features of the TCR repertoire to counts of nonsynonymous mutations, which were determined by whole-exome sequencing of tumor tissue. The study quantitatively compared TCR alpha and beta repertoires across multiple tumor regions, matched nontumor lung and blood in non-small cell lung cancer. Both alpha and beta chains were TCR-sequenced in a few hundred tumor regions, approximately 67 matched nontumor lung samples and roughly 50 PBMC samples obtained at surgery. TCR transcript counts in tumor regions correlated strongly with a T cell transcriptional module score from matched bulk RNA-seq. In the raw uncorrected reads, each unique combination of TCR and UMI appeared on average more than ten times. General study outcomes and caveats: The count of ubiquitous expanded TCRs correlated with the count of ubiquitous nonsynonymous mutations, and the count of regional expanded TCRs correlated with the count of regional nonsynonymous mutations. Additional single-cell paired TCR alpha and beta sequencing was considered necessary to confirm, at a functional level, the hypothesis that regional TCRs recognize regional mutations. The tumor nonsynonymous mutation count correlated with the number of expanded intratumoral alpha and beta TCRs. TCR-seq coverage of tumor T cells was estimated to be only roughly 7.3% for alpha chains and 11% to 15% for beta chains.

The library was built by means of 5' RACE. The sequencer listed for this sample is NextSeq 500. To allow correction of PCR and sequencing errors, the TCR library protocol tagged every TCR cDNA molecule with a unique molecular identifier. Turning to the authors' computational methods: TCR identification, UMI-based error correction and CDR3 extraction were all carried out with Decombinator tools. Expanded TCRs were defined as those above a frequency of 2 per 1,000, corresponding to the top 1% of the tumor frequency distribution. Expanded tumor TCRs were classed as regional if statistically deemed absent (corrected P<0.05) from at least one tumor region, otherwise ubiquitous. Renyi diversity was calculated using the R vegan package after each repertoire was subsampled 100 times to 5,000 TCRs. CDR3 similarity networks were constructed using string-kernel similarity of amino acid triplets, with links drawn between CDR3s whose pairwise similarity was above 0.82. TCRdb itself trimmed the public reads at Q25 with fastp, ran MiXCR and retained productive beta chains. Rows matching on CDR3 protein sequence are summarized as one entry with the most common DNA and genes. The V and J calls, along with clone size, are taken from TCRdb and not from the paper's own processing. Across this sample there are approximately 2,600 distinct CDR3 sequences, with 8% to 9.5% seen only once. Of the sample, roughly 25% falls within the top ten clones.

A distance of 17 bases separates the germline ends of V and J, which lose 7 bases and 7 bases respectively. Taken from cysteine to phenylalanine, the CDR3 has 12 residues. The entry retains the CDR3 DNA only, 36 bases that are in frame from base 1. The germline V gene (reference sequence) supplies CDR1 DFQATT and CDR2 SNEGSKA. The time point label on this specimen signifies: sample taken at primary tumor resection. The donors were 72 patients from the lung TRACERx cohort who had early-stage, untreated non-small cell lung cancer. TCR sequencing used whole RNA extracted from tumor and nontumor lung tissue, or from cryopreserved PBMC samples, without cell sorting. Only patients with enough RNA available from two or more tumor regions were chosen for TCR sequencing. Before selection, tumor and adjacent nontumor lung specimens were reviewed by a lung pathologist.

The chain joins TRBV20-1 to TRBJ2-7; tentative D gene TRBD2, with 5 bases matching. This material consisted of lung tumor tissue, taken at surgery. This TCR derives from a male donor with early-stage non-small cell lung cancer. The nucleotides read TGCAGTGGGCTCGGCCCAGCGGTGGAGCAGTACTTC. This translates into CSGLGPAVEQYF.